This T cell receptor beta chain was captured in a study of T-cell reconstitution after alpha-beta-depleted transplantation in children. Study-wide findings and caveats: Diversity and T-cell counts at one year after transplant derived mostly from new T cells. Alpha-beta T cells present about two months after transplant were reported to originate from several hundred expanded graft clones.

Using unique molecular identifiers, the investigators prepared the TCRbeta library. One entry per CDR3 protein results from TCRdb running MiXCR on the PCR reads. The table has about 260,000 distinct CDR3 sequences, less than 9% seen once. This clonotype was detected many times. The antigen is unknown. Sequences were derived from PBMCs, mostly from graft donor cells, sampled 180 days after TCRalphabeta/CD19-depleted stem cell transplant. The receptor's source is a male patient under 18 who had a stem cell transplant for acute lymphoblastic leukemia, so the T cells may come from the graft donor.

The chain's CDR3 is CASKTGDRNIQYF. Written as DNA, the CDR3 is TGTGCCAGCAAAACAGGAGATAGGAACATTCAGTACTTC. The V call is TRBV12-3 or TRBV12-4, the J call TRBJ2-4, with a tentative D call TRBD1 (5 bases). CDR3 length equals 13 residues. Between the trimmed V and J ends, which lost 7 bases and 7 bases, there was a span of 14 bases.